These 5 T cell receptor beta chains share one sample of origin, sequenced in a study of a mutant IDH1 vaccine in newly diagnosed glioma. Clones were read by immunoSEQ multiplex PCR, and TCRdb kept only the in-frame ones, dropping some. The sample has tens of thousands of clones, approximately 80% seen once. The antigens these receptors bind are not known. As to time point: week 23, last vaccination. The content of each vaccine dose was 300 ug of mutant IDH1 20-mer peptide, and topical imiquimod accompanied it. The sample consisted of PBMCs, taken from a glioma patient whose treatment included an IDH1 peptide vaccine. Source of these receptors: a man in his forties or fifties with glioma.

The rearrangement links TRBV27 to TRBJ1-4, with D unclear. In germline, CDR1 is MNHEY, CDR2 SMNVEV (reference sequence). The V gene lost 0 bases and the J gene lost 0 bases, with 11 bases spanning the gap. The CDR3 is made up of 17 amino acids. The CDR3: CASSLSFLGSTNEKLFF. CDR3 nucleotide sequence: TGTGCCAGCAGTTTATCCTTTCTAGGGTCAACTAATGAAAAACTGTTTTTT.

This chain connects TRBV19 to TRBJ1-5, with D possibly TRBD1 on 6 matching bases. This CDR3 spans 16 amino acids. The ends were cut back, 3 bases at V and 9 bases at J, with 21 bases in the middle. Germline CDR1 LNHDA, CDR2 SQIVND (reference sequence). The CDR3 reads CASSMGAGEPHGPQHF. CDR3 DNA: TGTGCCAGTAGTATGGGGGCGGGGGAGCCTCACGGGCCCCAGCATTTT.

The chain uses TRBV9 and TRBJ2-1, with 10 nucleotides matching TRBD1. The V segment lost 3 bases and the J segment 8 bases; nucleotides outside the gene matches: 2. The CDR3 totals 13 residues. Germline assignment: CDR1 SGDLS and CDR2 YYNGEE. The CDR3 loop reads CASSATGGHEQFF. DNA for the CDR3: TGTGCCAGCAGCGCGACAGGGGGCCATGAGCAGTTCTTC. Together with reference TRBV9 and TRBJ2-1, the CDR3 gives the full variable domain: DSGVTQTPKHLITATGQRVTLRCSPRSGDLSVYWYQQSLDQGLQFLIQYYNGEERAKGNILERFSAQQFPDLHSELNLSSLELGDSALYFCASSATGGHEQFFGPGTRLTVL.

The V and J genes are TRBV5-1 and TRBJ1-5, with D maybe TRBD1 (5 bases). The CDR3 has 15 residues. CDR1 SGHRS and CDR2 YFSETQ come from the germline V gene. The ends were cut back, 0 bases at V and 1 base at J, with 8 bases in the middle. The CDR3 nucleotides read TGCGCCAGCAGCTTGGTAGGGGACAGCAATCAGCCCCAGCATTTT. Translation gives CASSLVGDSNQPQHF.

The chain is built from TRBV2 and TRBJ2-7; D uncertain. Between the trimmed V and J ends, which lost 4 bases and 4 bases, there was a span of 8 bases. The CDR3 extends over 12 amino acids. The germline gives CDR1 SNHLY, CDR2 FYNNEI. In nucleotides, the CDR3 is TGTGCCAGCAGTGTTCTGGGTTACGAGCAGTACTTC. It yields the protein CASSVLGYEQYF.